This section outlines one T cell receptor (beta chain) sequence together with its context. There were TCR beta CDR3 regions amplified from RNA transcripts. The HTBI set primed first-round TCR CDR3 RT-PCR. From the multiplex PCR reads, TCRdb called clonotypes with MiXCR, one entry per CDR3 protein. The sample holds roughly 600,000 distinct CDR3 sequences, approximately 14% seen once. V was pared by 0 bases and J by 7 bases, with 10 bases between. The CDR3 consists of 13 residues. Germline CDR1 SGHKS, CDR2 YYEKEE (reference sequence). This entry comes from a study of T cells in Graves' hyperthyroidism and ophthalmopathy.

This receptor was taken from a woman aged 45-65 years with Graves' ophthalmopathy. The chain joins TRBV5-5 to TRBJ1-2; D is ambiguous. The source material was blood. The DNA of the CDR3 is TGTGCCAGCAGCTTGGGGACTTCCGGTGGCTACACCTTC. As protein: CASSLGTSGGYTF.